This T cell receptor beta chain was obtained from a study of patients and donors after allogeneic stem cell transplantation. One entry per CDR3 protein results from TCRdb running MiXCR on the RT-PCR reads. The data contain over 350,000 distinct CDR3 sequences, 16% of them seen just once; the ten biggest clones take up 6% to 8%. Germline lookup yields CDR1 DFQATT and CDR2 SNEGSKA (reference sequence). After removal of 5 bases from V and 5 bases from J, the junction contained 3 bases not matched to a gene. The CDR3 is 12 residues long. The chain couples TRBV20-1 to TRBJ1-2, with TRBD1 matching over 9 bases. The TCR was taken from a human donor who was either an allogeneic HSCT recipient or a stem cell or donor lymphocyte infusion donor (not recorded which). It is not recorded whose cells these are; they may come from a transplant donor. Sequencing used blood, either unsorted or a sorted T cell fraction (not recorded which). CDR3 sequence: CSAGDRVYGYTF. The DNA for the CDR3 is TGCAGTGCTGGGGACAGGGTGTATGGCTACACCTTC.